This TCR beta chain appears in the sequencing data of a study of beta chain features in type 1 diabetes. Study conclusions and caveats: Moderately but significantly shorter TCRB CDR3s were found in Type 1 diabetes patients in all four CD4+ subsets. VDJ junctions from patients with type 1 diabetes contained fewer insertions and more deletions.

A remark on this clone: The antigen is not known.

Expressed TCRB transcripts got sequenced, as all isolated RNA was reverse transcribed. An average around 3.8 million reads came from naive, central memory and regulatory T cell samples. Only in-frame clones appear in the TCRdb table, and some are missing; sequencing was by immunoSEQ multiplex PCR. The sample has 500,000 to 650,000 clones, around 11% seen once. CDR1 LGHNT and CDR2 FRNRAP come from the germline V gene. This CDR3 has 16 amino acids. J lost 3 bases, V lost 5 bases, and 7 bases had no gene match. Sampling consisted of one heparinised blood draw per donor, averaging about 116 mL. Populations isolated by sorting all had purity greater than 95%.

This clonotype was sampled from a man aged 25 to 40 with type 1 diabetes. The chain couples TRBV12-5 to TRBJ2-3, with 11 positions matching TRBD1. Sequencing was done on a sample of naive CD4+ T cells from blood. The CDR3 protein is CASGASGTGGTDTQYF. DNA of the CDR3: TGTGCTAGTGGTGCGTCCGGGACAGGGGGAACAGATACGCAGTATTTT.